The 15 T cell receptor beta chains listed next were all sequenced from one sample in a study of cytomegalovirus exposure and HLA in healthy donors. It was with 60 Vbeta and 13 Jbeta primers that the PCR ran. The data were produced by immunoSEQ multiplex PCR, yet TCRdb's version contains in-frame clones alone and is incomplete. The table records about 42,000 clones, 50% of them present only once. Sequenced input: PBMCs. The receptors were sampled from a human donor in good health.

This chain uses TRBV6-6 with TRBJ2-3; tentatively, D is TRBD1 (5 bases). This CDR3 has 12 amino acids. Trimming took off 6 bases at V and 5 bases at J, with 9 bases between the two ends. Per germline, CDR1 MNHNY and CDR2 SVGAGI (reference sequence). CDR3 in DNA: TGTGCCAGCAGCTGGACACGAGATACGCAGTATTTT. It is translated as CASSWTRDTQYF.

This chain links TRBV28 with TRBJ2-7; TRBD1 matches 11 bases. The CDR3 is 16 amino acids. V dropped 5 bases and J dropped 3; count of bases not matched to a gene: 9. Germline CDR1 MDHEN, CDR2 SYDVKM. CDR3 nucleotide sequence: TGTGCCAGCAGTGCCCTGGGACAGGGGGTAATCTACGAGCAGTACTTC. Translating gives CASSALGQGVIYEQYF.

CDR3 protein: CASSKVILDRGLDEQYF. The CDR3 DNA sequence: TGTGCCAGCAGCAAAGTGATCCTGGACAGGGGTTTAGACGAGCAGTACTTC. This chain joins TRBV21-1 and TRBJ2-7; TRBD1, the D gene given by the table, was not confirmed from the DNA. TRBV21-1 is noted as a pseudogene. CDR3 length: 17 residues.

The chain is built from TRBV5-1 and TRBJ2-1; 7 bases are shared with TRBD2. Germline V CDR1 and CDR2: SGHRS, YFSETQ. The length of the CDR3 is 16 residues. Trimming cost V 0 bases and J 4 bases; bases outside gene matches: 7. This chain's CDR3 is CASSLGGGSMYNEQFF. CDR3 DNA: TGCGCCAGCAGCTTGGGGGGCGGGAGTATGTACAATGAGCAGTTCTTC.

The chain combines TRBV29-1 with TRBJ1-2, with 8 positions matching TRBD1. The J segment lost 0 bases and the V segment lost 2 bases, leaving 11 bases of the junction unmatched. Germline V gene sequence: CDR1 SQVTM, CDR2 ANQGSEA. The CDR3 has 17 amino acids. The CDR3 DNA sequence: TGCAGCGTTGAACCAGGGGGCTCCGACTACCCTAACTATGGCTACACCTTC. It is translated as CSVEPGGSDYPNYGYTF.

V gene TRBV10-3 combines with J gene TRBJ2-2; TRBD1 aligns across 7 bases. The CDR3 consists of 15 residues. The germline V gene encodes CDR1 ENHRY and CDR2 SYGVKD. J gave up 3 bases and V 6 bases, and 7 bases lay outside the gene matches. Here the CDR3 DNA reads TGTGCCATCAGAAGGACAGGCGTCGACACCGGGGAGCTGTTTTTT. Translated, it gives CAIRRTGVDTGELFF.

The CDR3 loop is CASSQGAGYTEAFF. The CDR3 bases are TGCGCCAGCAGCCAAGGAGCAGGGTACACTGAAGCTTTCTTT. The chain links TRBV4-3 to TRBJ1-1, with D tentatively TRBD1 (5 bases). CDR3 length equals 14 residues. Trimming shortened V by 1 base and J by 3 bases, and 9 bases separated the two germline ends. Germline V gene lookup returns CDR1 LGHNA and CDR2 YSLEER.

This clone was seen a single time. J is TRBJ2-1 and V is TRBV6-5; D might be TRBD2 (6 bases). Trimming stripped 6 bases from V and 9 bases from J, with 12 bases between. The CDR3 has 12 residues. Germline CDR1 reads MNHEY; CDR2 reads SVGAGI. CDR3 nucleotides: TGTGCCAGCAGGGTTGGGGGGATTGAGCAGTTCTTC. Translated, it gives CASRVGGIEQFF.

The chain recombines TRBV7-2 with TRBJ1-5; tentatively, D is TRBD1 (5 bases). This CDR3 comprises 17 residues. V lost 3 bases to trimming and J lost 0 bases, with 15 bases between them. The germline V gene has CDR1 SGHTA and CDR2 FQGNSA. CDR3 nucleotides: TGTGCCAGCAGCTTGGGGGGACTTCTTTATAGCAATCAGCCCCAGCATTTT. Its translation: CASSLGGLLYSNQPQHF.

In its sample, this clone was seen a few times. The V call is TRBV7-9, the J call TRBJ1-2; 8 bases line up with TRBD1. This CDR3 has 14 amino acids. The trim removed 2 bases at V and 4 bases at J, leaving 3 bases unmatched. CDR1 and CDR2 (germline): SEHNR, FQNEAQ (reference sequence). The CDR3 DNA reads as TGTGCCAGCAGCTTACAGGGGGCGGGCTATGGCTACACCTTC. Amino acid sequence: CASSLQGAGYGYTF. The variable domain in full, completed from reference TRBV7-9 and TRBJ1-2, reads DTGVSQNPRHKITKRGQNVTFRCDPISEHNRLYWYRQTLGQGPEFLTYFQNEAQLEKSRLLSDRFSAERPKGSFSTLEIQRTEQGDSAMYLCASSLQGAGYGYTFGSGTRLTVV.

This clone has only a few counts. The rearrangement uses TRBV19 and TRBJ1-1; the match to TRBD1 covers 7 bases. This CDR3 contains 15 residues. Trimming removed 7 bases from V and 4 bases from J; junction bases left unmatched: 12. The germline V gene has CDR1 LNHDA and CDR2 SQIVND (reference sequence). The CDR3 nucleotides are TGTGCCAGTACCGCACGGAGGGGGCTGGTCACTGAAGCTTTCTTT. Its translation is CASTARRGLVTEAFF. Supplemented by reference TRBV19 and TRBJ1-1, the full variable domain reads DGGITQSPKYLFRKEGQNVTLSCEQNLNHDAMYWYRQDPGQGLRLIYYSQIVNDFQKGDIAEGYSVSREKKESFPLTVTSAQKNPTAFYLCASTARRGLVTEAFFGQGTRLTVV.

This rearrangement joins TRBV19 to TRBJ2-6, with 7 positions matching TRBD1. Germline CDR1 reads LNHDA; CDR2 reads SQIVND (reference sequence). J gave up 0 bases and V 7 bases, and 9 bases lay outside the gene matches. This CDR3 is built from 17 residues. DNA for the CDR3: TGTGCCAGTAAGGGGGCAGGGCTCGACTCTGGGGCCAACGTCCTGACTTTC. Translating gives CASKGAGLDSGANVLTF.

The chain recombines TRBV28 with TRBJ2-2, with 8 bases fitting TRBD1. CDR1 is MDHEN and CDR2 is SYDVKM in the germline V gene. CDR3 length: 16 amino acids. V lost 6 bases to trimming and J lost 7 bases; unmatched junction nucleotides: 13. CDR3 protein: CASRGGQVLRVGELFF. The CDR3 DNA reads TGTGCCAGCAGAGGGGGACAGGTTCTGAGGGTCGGGGAGCTGTTTTTT.

This clone was picked up a small number of times. The chain combines TRBV6-5 with TRBJ1-1; 7 bases agree with TRBD1. Germline lookup yields CDR1 MNHEY and CDR2 SVGAGI. V lost 10 bases to trimming and J lost 2 bases; unmatched junction nucleotides: 13. The CDR3 has 15 amino acids. The CDR3 sequence: CATYQQGVGNTEAFF. The CDR3 nucleotides read TGTGCCACCTATCAGCAGGGGGTCGGAAACACTGAAGCTTTCTTT.

The chain couples TRBV5-4 to TRBJ2-5; 11 positions agree with TRBD1. Germline V lookup: CDR1 SGHNT, CDR2 YYREEE (reference sequence). The junction had 4 bases not matched to a gene; V was cut back by 1 base and J by 2 bases. The CDR3 extends over 16 amino acids. The CDR3 region has the DNA TGTGCCAGCAGCTTGTGGACAGGGGGCAGGCAAGAGACCCAGTACTTC. Its translation is CASSLWTGGRQETQYF.